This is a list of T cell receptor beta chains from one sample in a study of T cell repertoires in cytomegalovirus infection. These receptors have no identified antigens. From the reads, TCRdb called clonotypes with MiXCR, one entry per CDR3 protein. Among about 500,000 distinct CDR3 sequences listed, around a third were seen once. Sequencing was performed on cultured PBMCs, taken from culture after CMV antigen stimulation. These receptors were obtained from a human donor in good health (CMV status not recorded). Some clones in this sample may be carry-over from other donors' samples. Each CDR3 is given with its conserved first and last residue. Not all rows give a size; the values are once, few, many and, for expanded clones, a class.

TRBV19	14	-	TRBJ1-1	CASKATGVSTEAFF
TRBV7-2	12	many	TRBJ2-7	CASSLTEYEQYF
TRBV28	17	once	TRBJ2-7	CASSLSLLASGSHEQYF
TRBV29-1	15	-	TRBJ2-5	CSVLLGGTDQETQYF
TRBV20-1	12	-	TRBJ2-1	CSAVSKSDEQFF
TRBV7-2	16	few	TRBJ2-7	CASSRTSGSPRGEQYF
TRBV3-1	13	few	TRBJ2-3	CASSQVLGDTQYF
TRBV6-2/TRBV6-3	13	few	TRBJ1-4	CASSKDRREKLFF
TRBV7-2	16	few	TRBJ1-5	CASSHLLAGGGQPQHF
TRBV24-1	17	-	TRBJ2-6	CATSDFSADSGANVLTF
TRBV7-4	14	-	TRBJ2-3	CASSLYQGVDTQYF
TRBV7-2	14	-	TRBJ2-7	CASSFPPGGYEQYF
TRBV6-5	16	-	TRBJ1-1	CASLRDRGLLNTEAFF
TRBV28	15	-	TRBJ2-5	CASSPQWGREETQYF
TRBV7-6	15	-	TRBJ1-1	CASSLVDGPNTEAFF
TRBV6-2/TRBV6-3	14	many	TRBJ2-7	CASRIDGPSYEQYF
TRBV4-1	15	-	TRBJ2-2	CASSQDNRATGELFF
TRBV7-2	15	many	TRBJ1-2	CASSLLAGGVYGYTF
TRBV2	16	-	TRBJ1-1	CASSRDRGRLGTEAFF
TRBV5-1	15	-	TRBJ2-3	CASSLEGAATDTQYF
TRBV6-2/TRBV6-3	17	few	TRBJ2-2	CASSPARGRDHTGELFF
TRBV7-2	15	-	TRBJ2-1	CASSASGTGNFEQFF
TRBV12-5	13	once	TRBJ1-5	CASGFQGRGPQHF
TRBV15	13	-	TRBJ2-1	CATSRGFYNEQFF
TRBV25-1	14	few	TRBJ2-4	CASSEERLGNIQYF
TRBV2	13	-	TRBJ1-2	CASSGRVSDGYTF
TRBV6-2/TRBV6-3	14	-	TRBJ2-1	CASSGYLSYNEQFF